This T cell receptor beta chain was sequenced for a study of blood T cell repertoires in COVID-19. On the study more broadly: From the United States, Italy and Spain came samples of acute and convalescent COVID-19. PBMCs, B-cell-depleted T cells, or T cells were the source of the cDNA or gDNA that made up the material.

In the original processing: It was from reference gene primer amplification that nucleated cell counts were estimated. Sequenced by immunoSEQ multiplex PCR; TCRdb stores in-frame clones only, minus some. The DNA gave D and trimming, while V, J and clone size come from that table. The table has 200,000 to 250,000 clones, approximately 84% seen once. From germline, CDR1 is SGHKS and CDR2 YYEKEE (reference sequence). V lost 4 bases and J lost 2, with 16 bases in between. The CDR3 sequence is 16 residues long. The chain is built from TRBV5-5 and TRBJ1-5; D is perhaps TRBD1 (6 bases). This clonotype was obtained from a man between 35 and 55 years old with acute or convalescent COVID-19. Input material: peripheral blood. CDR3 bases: TGTGCCAGCAGCCTAGGGACATATATAGGCAATCAGCCCCAGCATTTT. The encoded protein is CASSLGTYIGNQPQHF. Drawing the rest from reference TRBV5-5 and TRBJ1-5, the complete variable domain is DAGVTQSPTHLIKTRGQQVTLRCSPISGHKSVSWYQQVLGQGPQFIFQYYEKEERGRGNFPDRFSARQFPNYSSELNVNALLLGDSALYLCASSLGTYIGNQPQHFGDGTRLSIL.